The 15 T cell receptor beta chains below come from one sample, sequenced in a study of T cell changes during pregnancy in multiple sclerosis. Sequenced by immunoSEQ multiplex PCR; TCRdb stores in-frame clones only, minus some. Of 65,000 to 85,000 clones listed, 94% were seen once; the top ten hold 0.99%. This specimen was peripheral blood, taken in the second trimester of pregnancy. The receptors derive from a female donor in good health, enrolled as a control in a pregnancy study.

In its sample, this clone was seen once. The V gene is TRBV5-1, the J gene TRBJ2-2, with D perhaps matching TRBD2 (6 bases). This CDR3 region has 15 residues. Germline loops: CDR1 SGHRS, CDR2 YFSETQ. V lost 4 bases and J 2 bases, leaving 12 bases between the germline ends. The CDR3, as DNA: TGCGCCAGCAGCACGGGACTGGCAAACACCGGGGAGCTGTTTTTT. Translating gives CASSTGLANTGELFF.

This chain links TRBV5-1 with TRBJ2-7; D might be TRBD2 (5 bases). V shed 0 bases and J shed 3 bases, with 13 bases lying between them. The CDR3 covers 15 residues. Germline V CDR1 and CDR2: SGHRS, YFSETQ. CDR3 in amino acids: CASSLAEGNHYEQYF. In DNA form, the CDR3 reads TGCGCCAGCAGCTTGGCAGAGGGCAACCACTACGAGCAGTACTTC.

The gene calls are TRBV7-2 and TRBJ2-1, with 10 bases matching TRBD2. Unmatched junction bases numbered 6, after V lost 0 bases and J lost 4 bases. This CDR3 spans 17 amino acids. CDR1 SGHTA and CDR2 FQGNSA come from the germline V gene. CDR3 sequence reads: CASSLAASGSPYNEQFF. CDR3 DNA: TGTGCCAGCAGCTTAGCAGCTAGCGGGAGCCCGTACAATGAGCAGTTCTTC.

The chain recombines TRBV6-4 with TRBJ1-4; 8 bases are a match to TRBD1. Trimming at V came to 4 bases and at J to 8 bases, leaving 9 bases not matched to a gene. CDR1 is MRHNA, CDR2 SNTAGT, per germline. The CDR3 has 15 residues. CDR3 bases: TGTGCCAGCAGTGCTACCGGGACAGGAGGGGAAAAACTGTTTTTT. Translated: CASSATGTGGEKLFF.

The chain joins TRBV6-5 to TRBJ2-2, with D unresolved. Trimming removed 7 bases at V and 5 bases at J, with 8 bases between. CDR1 and CDR2 from the germline V gene are MNHEY and SVGAGI. The CDR3 is 12 amino acids. The CDR3 nucleotides are TGTGCCAGCACCACACCTACCGGGGAGCTGTTTTTT. This codes for CASTTPTGELFF.

The chain couples TRBV5-1 to TRBJ2-7, with 11 bases aligning to TRBD2. The length of the CDR3 is 14 residues. Unmatched junction bases numbered 3, after V lost 4 bases and J lost 3 bases. Looked up from germline, CDR1 is SGHRS and CDR2 is YFSETQ. CDR3 protein: CASSLTSGIYEQYF. CDR3 DNA sequence: TGCGCCAGCAGCCTGACTAGCGGGATCTACGAGCAGTACTTC.

The CDR3 reads CASSSSAGVSYNEQFF. As DNA, the CDR3 is TGTGCCAGCAGTTCTTCAGCGGGTGTCTCCTACAATGAGCAGTTCTTC. The chain has TRBV27 and TRBJ2-1; TRBD2 is a possible D gene (6 bases). Trimming took 4 bases from V and 0 from J, leaving 13 bases between them. The CDR3 has 16 residues. The germline CDR1 and CDR2 sequences are MNHEY and SMNVEV (reference sequence).

The rearrangement links TRBV5-1 to TRBJ1-1; no firm D call. The CDR3 consists of 15 residues. Germline lookup yields CDR1 SGHRS and CDR2 YFSETQ. The V gene lost 4 bases and the J gene lost 5 bases, with 18 bases spanning the gap. The chain's CDR3 is CASSPLDGPETEAFF. The CDR3 nucleotides are TGCGCCAGCAGCCCCCTGGATGGCCCGGAGACTGAAGCTTTCTTT. Full variable domain (missing parts from reference TRBV5-1 and TRBJ1-1): KAGVTQTPRYLIKTRGQQVTLSCSPISGHRSVSWYQQTPGQGLQFLFEYFSETQRNKGNFPGRFSGRQFSNSRSEMNVSTLELGDSALYLCASSPLDGPETEAFFGQGTRLTVV.

The V and J genes are TRBV28 and TRBJ1-5; D is undetermined. Germline loops: CDR1 MDHEN, CDR2 SYDVKM. The CDR3 is made up of 12 amino acids. Trimming took off 5 bases at V and 5 bases at J, with 7 bases between the two ends. The CDR3 reads CASSLLHQPQHF. CDR3 DNA sequence: TGTGCCAGCAGTCTCCTTCATCAGCCCCAGCATTTT.

The chain has TRBV7-2 and TRBJ1-3, with D tentatively TRBD1 (5 bases). Germline V gives CDR1 SGHTA, CDR2 FQGNSA. Trimming took off 1 base at V and 7 bases at J, with 14 bases between the two ends. The CDR3 length is 15 residues. The CDR3 bases are TGTGCCAGCAGCTTAGAGGGACTCAAGGGGAACACCATATATTTT. This sequence encodes CASSLEGLKGNTIYF.

Only one count was recorded for this clone. The chain is built from TRBV7-7 and TRBJ2-5; D unresolved. With 1 base removed from V and 2 bases from J, the gap between germline ends came to 5 bases. The V gene's germline CDR1 is SSHAT and CDR2 FNYEAQ (reference sequence). The CDR3 has 13 residues. Here the CDR3 DNA reads TGTGCCAGCAGCTTAGTCCTTCAAGAGACCCAGTACTTC. Its translation is CASSLVLQETQYF.

The chain joins TRBV6-5 to TRBJ2-2; no clear D. This CDR3 spans 12 amino acids. The germline CDR1 and CDR2 sequences are MNHEY and SVGAGI. The CDR3, as DNA: TGTGCAGCGCGCGGTTACACCGGGGAGCTGTTTTTT. Protein: CAARGYTGELFF.

This chain uses TRBV4-2 with TRBJ2-7; tentative D call: TRBD1 (6 bases). Germline CDR1 is LGHNA and CDR2 is YNFKEQ. The V and J ends lost 3 bases and 6 bases respectively, with 15 bases between them. This CDR3 contains 14 residues. The chain's CDR3 is CASSQAGVGAEQYF. In DNA, the CDR3 is TGTGCCAGCAGCCAGGCTGGGGTGGGGGCCGAGCAGTACTTC.

V is TRBV21-1 and J is TRBJ2-7; the D call of TRBD1 is as the table states it, not checked on the DNA. TRBV21-1 is marked as a pseudogene. The CDR3 covers 15 residues. The CDR3 bases are TGTGCCAGCAGCAAAGACGACAGGGAACCCTACGAGCAGTACTTC. As protein: CASSKDDREPYEQYF.

The CDR3 spells CAISVAGTNTEAFF. CDR3 DNA sequence: TGTGCCATCAGTGTGGCAGGGACTAACACTGAAGCTTTCTTT. The rearrangement uses TRBV10-3 and TRBJ1-1, with a tentative D call TRBD1 (5 bases). Germline lookup yields CDR1 ENHRY and CDR2 SYGVKD. CDR3 size: 14 residues. V lost 4 bases and J 2 bases, leaving 11 bases between the germline ends.